These 12 T cell receptor beta chains share one sample of origin, sequenced in a study of blood T cell repertoires in COVID-19. Clones were read by immunoSEQ multiplex PCR, and TCRdb kept only the in-frame ones, dropping some. Of about 110,000 clones listed, roughly nine tenths are singletons. Sequenced input: peripheral blood. The origin of the receptors is a man aged 35 to 55 with active or convalescent COVID-19.

The rearrangement joins TRBV5-1 to TRBJ1-4; 7 bases map to TRBD1. The CDR3 contains 15 residues. V lost 4 bases and J lost 3; bases outside the gene matches: 6. CDR1 SGHRS and CDR2 YFSETQ come from the germline V gene. In nucleotides, the CDR3 is TGCGCCAGCAGCACATCAGGGGGAGCTAATGAAAAACTGTTTTTT. Protein sequence: CASSTSGGANEKLFF.

V usage is TRBV19 and J usage is TRBJ2-5, with 9 bases matching TRBD2. V dropped 1 base and J dropped 5; count of bases not matched to a gene: 8. This CDR3 contains 16 residues. Germline lookup yields CDR1 LNHDA and CDR2 SQIVND (reference sequence). The chain's CDR3 is CASSIGLAALGETQYF. The CDR3 bases are TGTGCCAGTAGTATAGGACTAGCGGCCTTGGGTGAGACCCAGTACTTC.

The V call is TRBV24-1, the J call TRBJ2-5; 9 nucleotides line up with TRBD2. This CDR3 comprises 15 residues. Trimming took 0 bases from V and 7 from J; bases not matched to a gene: 5. Germline-derived CDR1 and CDR2 are KGHDR and SFDVKD. In DNA, the CDR3 is TGTGCCACCAGTGATTTGGTAGCGGGAGTTGGGACCCAGTACTTC. It translates to CATSDLVAGVGTQYF.

The chain links TRBV19 to TRBJ2-1, with 12 bases that match TRBD2. There are 13 residues in the CDR3. The ends lost 5 bases at V and 9 bases at J; junction bases unmatched: 2. Germline V gene sequence: CDR1 LNHDA, CDR2 SQIVND (reference sequence). CDR3 DNA: TGTGCCAGTAGTCTACTAGCGGGAGGTGAGCAGTTCTTC. Amino acid sequence: CASSLLAGGEQFF.

Regarding this clone: In the same sample, other DNA sequences code for this CDR3. The chain links TRBV5-1 to TRBJ2-7; 7 nucleotides line up with TRBD2. CDR1 is SGHRS and CDR2 is YFSETQ in the germline V gene. Trimming at V came to 3 bases and at J to 5 bases, leaving 8 bases not matched to a gene. The CDR3 length is 14 residues. The CDR3 region has the DNA TGCGCCAGCAGCTCCGGACTTGCGGGAGACGAGCAGTACTTC. Translating gives CASSSGLAGDEQYF.

CDR3 coding DNA: TGTGCCAGCTCACCCACCCAACCGGGGACAGATACGCAGTATTTT. This translates into CASSPTQPGTDTQYF. The chain employs TRBV18 and TRBJ2-3; D is perhaps TRBD2 (5 bases). Between the trimmed V and J ends, which lost 3 bases and 3 bases, there was a span of 13 bases. CDR1 is KGHSH and CDR2 is LQKENI in the germline V gene. This CDR3 comprises 15 residues.

CDR3 loop: CASSYSTREEVYNYGYTF. The CDR3 DNA reads as TGTGCCAGCAGTTACTCGACTCGGGAGGAGGTGTATAACTATGGCTACACCTTC. The V gene is TRBV6-2 or TRBV6-3, the J gene TRBJ1-2; D is unclear. Germline CDR1 is MNHEY and CDR2 is SVGEGT. CDR3 length: 18 residues. Trimming left V 0 bases short and J 1 base short, with 18 bases between.

The sample holds one count of this clone. The chain's CDR3 is CASSFQDSNEKLFF. The CDR3, as DNA: TGCGCCAGCAGCTTCCAGGACAGTAATGAAAAACTGTTTTTT. The rearrangement links TRBV5-1 to TRBJ1-4, with D possibly being TRBD1 (6 bases). Trimming stripped 2 bases from V and 4 bases from J, with 9 bases between. Germline assignment: CDR1 SGHRS and CDR2 YFSETQ. The CDR3 has 14 amino acids.

V and J are TRBV7-3 and TRBJ2-2, with a tentative D call TRBD2 (6 bases). There are 16 residues in the CDR3. CDR1 SGHTA and CDR2 FQGTGA come from the germline V gene. The germline V and J ends were trimmed by 1 base and 0 bases, with 9 bases remaining between them. CDR3 DNA sequence: TGTGCCAGCAGCTTAATGGGCGGGGCGAACACCGGGGAGCTGTTTTTT. Translation gives CASSLMGGANTGELFF. The whole variable domain, remainder taken from reference TRBV7-3 and TRBJ2-2, is GAGVSQTPSNKVTEKGKYVELRCDPISGHTALYWYRQSLGQGPEFLIYFQGTGAADDSGLPNDRFFAVRPEGSVSTLKIQRTERGDSAVYLCASSLMGGANTGELFFGEGSRLTVL.

The chain combines TRBV9 with TRBJ1-5; D possibly corresponds to TRBD1 (6 bases). This CDR3 region has 14 residues. CDR1 SGDLS and CDR2 YYNGEE come from the germline V gene. Between the trimmed V and J ends, which lost 3 bases and 6 bases, there was a span of 13 bases. CDR3 in amino acids: CASSAGQGGQPQHF. The CDR3 region has the DNA TGTGCCAGCAGCGCCGGACAAGGGGGTCAGCCCCAGCATTTT.

This rearrangement joins TRBV30 to TRBJ1-2, with D uncertain. This CDR3 contains 14 residues. V lost 3 bases to trimming and J lost 3 bases, with 14 bases between them. Germline CDR1 is GTSNPN and CDR2 is SVGIG (reference sequence). The CDR3 here is CAWRPQNDYYGYTF. For the CDR3, the DNA is TGTGCCTGGAGGCCCCAGAACGATTACTATGGCTACACCTTC.

As DNA, the CDR3 is TGCGCCAGCAGCTTGGAGGGAGGGTTGGAGTACTTC. It codes for CASSLEGGLEYF. The chain combines TRBV5-1 with TRBJ2-7; 7 bases are shared with TRBD2. Trimming took 0 bases from V and 11 from J; bases not matched to a gene: 5. This CDR3 region has 12 residues. CDR1 is SGHRS and CDR2 is YFSETQ in the germline V gene.